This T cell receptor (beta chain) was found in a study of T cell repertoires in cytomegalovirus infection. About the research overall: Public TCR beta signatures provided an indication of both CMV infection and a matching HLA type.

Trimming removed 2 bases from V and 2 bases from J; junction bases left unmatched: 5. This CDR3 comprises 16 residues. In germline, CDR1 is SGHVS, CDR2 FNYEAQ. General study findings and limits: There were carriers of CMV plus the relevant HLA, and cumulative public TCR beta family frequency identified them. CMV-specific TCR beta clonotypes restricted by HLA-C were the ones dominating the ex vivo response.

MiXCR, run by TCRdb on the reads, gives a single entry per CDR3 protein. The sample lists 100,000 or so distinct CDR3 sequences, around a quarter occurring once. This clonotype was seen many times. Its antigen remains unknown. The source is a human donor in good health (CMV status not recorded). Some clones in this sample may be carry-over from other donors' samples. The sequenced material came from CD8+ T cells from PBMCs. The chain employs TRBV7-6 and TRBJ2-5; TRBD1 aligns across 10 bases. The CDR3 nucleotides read TGTGCCAGCAGCTTAAGGGGACAGGGGACGCAAGAGACCCAGTACTTC. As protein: CASSLRGQGTQETQYF.